One sample yielded the 32 T cell receptor beta chains listed below, sequenced in a study of T cell changes during pregnancy in multiple sclerosis. The method was immunoSEQ multiplex PCR; TCRdb's version includes in-frame clones alone and lacks a portion of them. This sample has 15,000 to 20,000 clones, with more than 75% found just once. This sample comprised CD8+ T cells from peripheral blood mononuclear cells, obtained in the third trimester of pregnancy. These receptors were collected from a female donor in good health, enrolled as a control in a pregnancy study.

This clone ranks as large. The J gene is TRBJ2-7, the V gene TRBV28; D possibly corresponds to TRBD2 (5 bases). This CDR3 is built from 12 residues. Germline-derived CDR1 and CDR2 are MDHEN and SYDVKM. V was clipped by 3 bases and J by 2 bases, with 5 bases between them. Written as DNA, the CDR3 is TGTGCCAGCAGTTTCGGGACCTACGAGCAGTACTTC. Translated, it gives CASSFGTYEQYF.

This clone was found a few times. Other nucleotide sequences from this sample produce the same CDR3. J is TRBJ2-5 and V is TRBV13; unclear D gene. The CDR3 has 14 residues. Germline CDR1 reads PRHDT; CDR2 reads FYEKMQ (reference sequence). Trimming removed 0 bases from V and 1 base from J, with 6 bases in between. As DNA, the CDR3 is TGTGCCAGCAGCTTAGGGACACGCCAAGAGACCCAGTACTTC. Translated: CASSLGTRQETQYF.

This chain links TRBV7-2 with TRBJ2-2; D remains unclear. The V and J ends lost 6 bases and 4 bases respectively, with 12 bases between them. This CDR3 contains 14 residues. Germline V gene sequence: CDR1 SGHTA, CDR2 FQGNSA. CDR3 nucleotide sequence: TGTGCCAGCAGACTACGGTCGGGCACCGGGGAGCTGTTTTTT. Amino acids: CASRLRSGTGELFF.

V and J are TRBV5-6 and TRBJ1-2; unclear D gene. Germline V lookup: CDR1 SGHDT, CDR2 YYEEEE. The CDR3 consists of 13 residues. Trimming removed 4 bases at V and 5 bases at J, with 12 bases between. The CDR3 is CASSLPGAYGYTF. In nucleotides, the CDR3 is TGTGCCAGCAGCCTGCCGGGAGCTTATGGCTACACCTTC.

The chain couples TRBV11-3 to TRBJ2-7, with 7 bases identical to TRBD1. Germline V gives CDR1 SGHNT, CDR2 YENEEA. J lost 2 bases, V lost 5 bases, and 3 bases had no gene match. This CDR3 is built from 13 residues. CDR3 nucleotides: TGTGCCAGCAGCCGACAGGGAACCTACGAGCAGTACTTC. It encodes CASSRQGTYEQYF. The full variable domain, in which reference TRBV11-3 and TRBJ2-7 provide the parts outside the CDR3, is EAGVVQSPRYKIIEKKQPVAFWCNPISGHNTLYWYLQNLGQGPELLIRYENEEAVDDSQLPKDRFSAERLKGVDSTLKIQPAELGDSAVYLCASSRQGTYEQYFGPGTRLTVT.

CDR3 in amino acids: CASSLKGAVGELFF. As DNA, the CDR3 is TGCGCCAGCAGCCTCAAGGGGGCAGTCGGGGAGCTGTTTTTT. The chain links TRBV4-3 to TRBJ2-2; 7 bases are a match to TRBD1. The CDR3 runs to 14 residues. The V and J ends lost 4 bases and 7 bases, in that order; junction bases with no gene match: 6. Germline CDR1 reads LGHNA; CDR2 reads YSLEER.

This clone was seen only once. J is TRBJ2-7 and V is TRBV27; TRBD2 matches at 7 bases. The J segment lost 5 bases and the V segment lost 4 bases, leaving 11 bases of the junction unmatched. This CDR3 region has 15 residues. Germline V gene data show CDR1 as MNHEY and CDR2 as SMNVEV (reference sequence). CDR3 nucleotide sequence: TGTGCCAGCAGTTCCCGGGGCGGGAGTTTAGACGAGCAGTACTTC. This codes for CASSSRGGSLDEQYF.

The chain is built from TRBV29-1 and TRBJ2-7; 7 bases map to TRBD1. Trimming cost V 7 bases and J 1 base; bases outside gene matches: 7. The CDR3 has 13 residues. Per the germline V gene, CDR1 is SQVTM and CDR2 is ANQGSEA. The CDR3 nucleotides read TGCAGCGCCGCAGGGGGAAGGTCCTACGAGCAGTACTTC. This translates into CSAAGGRSYEQYF.

DNA for the CDR3: TGTGCCAGCAGCTTTACCCCCAGGATCAGCACAGATACGCAGTATTTT. Residues: CASSFTPRISTDTQYF. The V and J genes are TRBV7-8 and TRBJ2-3; no firm D call. The CDR3 covers 16 residues. Germline assignment: CDR1 SGHVS and CDR2 FQNEAQ. V shed 3 bases and J shed 0 bases, with 13 bases lying between them. The variable domain in full, with the rest retrieved from reference TRBV7-8 and TRBJ2-3, is GAGVSQSPRYKVAKRGQDVALRCDPISGHVSLFWYQQALGQGPEFLTYFQNEAQLDKSGLPSDRFFAERPEGSVSTLKIQRTQQEDSAVYLCASSFTPRISTDTQYFGPGTRLTVL.

V gene TRBV6-4 combines with J gene TRBJ1-1; weak D call: TRBD1 (5 bases). Trimming stripped 6 bases from V and 1 base from J, with 9 bases between. Germline values: CDR1 MRHNA, CDR2 SNTAGT. The CDR3 has 13 amino acids. CDR3 in DNA: TGTGCCAGCAGATCAGGGCGGAACACTGAAGCTTTCTTT. Translating it yields CASRSGRNTEAFF.

This clone occurred a few times. CDR3 DNA: TGTGCCAGCAGCCAAGATTCCGGGGTACCCTCCTACGAGCAGTACTTC. It yields the protein CASSQDSGVPSYEQYF. The V call is TRBV4-2, the J call TRBJ2-7; tentative D call: TRBD2 (5 bases). The CDR3 contains 16 residues. Germline CDR1 is LGHNA and CDR2 is YNFKEQ. V dropped 0 bases and J dropped 0 bases, with 12 bases sitting between them.

The chain links TRBV10-3 to TRBJ2-1; TRBD2 matches at 10 bases. The trim removed 11 bases at V and 8 bases at J, leaving 9 bases unmatched. The CDR3 totals 13 residues. Germline V gene lookup returns CDR1 ENHRY and CDR2 SYGVKD. This CDR3 is CASGLAPLDEQFF. CDR3 nucleotides: TGTGCCTCGGGACTAGCGCCATTGGATGAGCAGTTCTTC.

The chain is built from TRBV5-1 and TRBJ2-6, with 12 bases that match TRBD2. V dropped 1 base and J dropped 0; count of bases not matched to a gene: 5. CDR1 and CDR2 from the germline V gene are SGHRS and YFSETQ. The CDR3 runs 19 residues. The CDR3 region is CASSLILAGGLSGANVLTF. The CDR3 region has the DNA TGCGCCAGCAGCTTGATACTAGCGGGAGGTCTCTCTGGGGCCAACGTCCTGACTTTC.

The rearrangement links TRBV4-1 to TRBJ2-7, with 9 bases matching TRBD1. V gave up 4 bases and J gave up 7 bases; unmatched junction bases: 11. The CDR3 is made up of 15 amino acids. Germline V lookup: CDR1 MGHRA, CDR2 YSYEKL. The CDR3 DNA sequence: TGCGCCAGCAGCCCCAGTCCCGGGACAGGGCAGGAGCAGTACTTC. Amino acids: CASSPSPGTGQEQYF.

The chain combines TRBV6-7 with TRBJ2-3; 12 nucleotides align to TRBD2. TRBV6-7 qualifies as an ORF whose function is uncertain. The CDR3 is 17 amino acids. V shed 0 bases and J 14 bases; nucleotides not matched to a gene: 15. CDR3 in DNA: TGTGCCAGCAGTTACTCCCGGACTAGCGGGGCGACTCAAAGTGTGTATTTT. Translated: CASSYSRTSGATQSVYF.

This clone has a single count. This specimen includes other DNA sequences encoding the same CDR3. J is TRBJ1-2 and V is TRBV11-2, with D possibly matching TRBD1 (6 bases). The CDR3 runs to 13 residues. Trimming pared 1 base from V and 4 bases from J, leaving 7 bases between. Germline CDR1 and CDR2: SGHAT and FQNNGV. CDR3 bases: TGTGCCAGCAGCTTAGTGGACAGCTATGGCTACACCTTC. Translation: CASSLVDSYGYTF.

V is TRBV10-3 and J is TRBJ1-5, with D possibly being TRBD1 (5 bases). Germline V CDR1 and CDR2: ENHRY, SYGVKD. This CDR3 region has 15 residues. V lost 3 bases and J 1 base, leaving 10 bases between the germline ends. The CDR3: CAISDWGWSNQPQHF. CDR3 nucleotides: TGTGCCATCAGTGATTGGGGCTGGAGCAATCAGCCCCAGCATTTT.

This clone was seen only once. The chain has TRBV7-9 and TRBJ1-3; D call uncertain. CDR3 size: 13 residues. Germline values: CDR1 SEHNR, CDR2 FQNEAQ (reference sequence). The ends were cut back, 5 bases at V and 0 bases at J, with 5 bases in the middle. CDR3 region: CASSPISGNTIYF. The CDR3 nucleotides read TGTGCCAGCAGCCCTATCTCTGGAAACACCATATATTTT.

The chain uses TRBV19 and TRBJ1-5, with 9 positions matching TRBD1. V shed 4 bases and J 3 bases; nucleotides not matched to a gene: 4. CDR3 size: 15 residues. The germline V gene encodes CDR1 LNHDA and CDR2 SQIVND (reference sequence). The DNA of the CDR3 is TGTGCCAGTAGTACCGGGACAGGGAACAATCAGCCCCAGCATTTT. Residues: CASSTGTGNNQPQHF.

The chain recombines TRBV2 with TRBJ1-6; TRBD1 aligns across 10 bases. J gave up 6 bases and V 1 base, and 3 bases lay outside the gene matches. This CDR3 region has 16 residues. CDR1 SNHLY and CDR2 FYNNEI come from the germline V gene. The CDR3, as DNA: TGTGCCAGCAGTGAAGTAGGACAGGGGGTTAATTCACCCCTCCACTTT. It translates to CASSEVGQGVNSPLHF. The full variable domain, in which reference TRBV2 and TRBJ1-6 provide the parts outside the CDR3, is EPEVTQTPSHQVTQMGQEVILRCVPISNHLYFYWYRQILGQKVEFLVSFYNNEISEKSEIFDDQFSVERPDGSNFTLKIRSTKLEDSAMYFCASSEVGQGVNSPLHFGNGTRLTVT.

The V and J genes are TRBV14 and TRBJ2-7; TRBD2 aligns across 12 bases. The trim removed 1 base at V and 2 bases at J, leaving 0 bases unmatched. The CDR3 runs to 15 residues. In germline, CDR1 is SGHDN, CDR2 FVKESK. As DNA, the CDR3 is TGTGCCAGCAGCCAAGGACTAGCGGGAGCCTACGAGCAGTACTTC. It specifies CASSQGLAGAYEQYF.

This clone is judged medium-sized. V is TRBV6-1 and J is TRBJ2-3; 11 bases match TRBD2. The CDR3 is 15 residues long. Germline loops: CDR1 MNHNS, CDR2 SASEGT. V dropped 6 bases and J dropped 5; count of bases not matched to a gene: 7. CDR3 sequence reads: CASSLLAGELDTQYF. The DNA for the CDR3 is TGTGCCAGCAGCTTACTAGCGGGGGAATTAGATACGCAGTATTTT.

This chain connects TRBV15 to TRBJ1-1; no definite D call. CDR3 length equals 13 residues. Trimming stripped 1 base from V and 6 bases from J, with 9 bases between. The germline gives CDR1 LNHNV, CDR2 YYDKDF (reference sequence). CDR3 residues: CATSRGEAAEAFF. In nucleotides, the CDR3 is TGTGCCACCAGCAGAGGCGAGGCGGCTGAAGCTTTCTTT.

J is TRBJ1-6 and V is TRBV7-6, with TRBD1 identical over 7 bases. Germline V gene data show CDR1 as SGHVS and CDR2 as FNYEAQ. This CDR3 spans 16 amino acids. With V trimmed by 4 bases and J by 8 bases, 11 bases remained unmatched. CDR3 nucleotides: TGTGCCAGCAGCTCCAGCACCGGGACAGTTGATTCACCCCTCCACTTT. This encodes CASSSSTGTVDSPLHF.

This chain links TRBV7-9 with TRBJ1-1; TRBD1 matches 7 bases. The germline V gene has CDR1 SEHNR and CDR2 FQNEAQ (reference sequence). Trimming at V came to 5 bases and at J to 7 bases, leaving 7 bases not matched to a gene. The CDR3 contains 13 residues. The CDR3 spells CASSDDRVIEAFF. The CDR3 bases are TGTGCCAGCAGCGATGACAGGGTAATTGAAGCTTTCTTT.

The gene calls are TRBV29-1 and TRBJ2-5, with D perhaps matching TRBD2 (7 bases). V lost 6 bases and J lost 4, with 15 bases in between. CDR1 is SQVTM and CDR2 is ANQGSEA in the germline V gene. The CDR3 has 13 amino acids. CDR3 nucleotides: TGCAGCGTGCACCCTAGGGGGGGAGAGACCCAGTACTTC. This encodes CSVHPRGGETQYF. The full variable domain, with the rest looked up from reference TRBV29-1 and TRBJ2-5, is SAVISQKPSRDICQRGTSLTIQCQVDSQVTMMFWYRQQPGQSLTLIATANQGSEATYESGFVIDKFPISRPNLTFSTLTVSNMSPEDSSIYLCSVHPRGGETQYFGPGTRLLVL.

The gene calls are TRBV11-2 and TRBJ2-3; 8 bases align to TRBD2. Germline V gene sequence: CDR1 SGHAT, CDR2 FQNNGV. There are 17 residues in the CDR3. Trimming cost V 1 base and J 5 bases; bases outside gene matches: 11. Here the CDR3 DNA reads TGTGCCAGCAGCTTAGGTACTAGCGGTCCCCAGAGAGATACGCAGTATTTT. It yields the protein CASSLGTSGPQRDTQYF.

This sequence joins TRBV4-1 and TRBJ1-5; 9 positions match TRBD1. This CDR3 contains 15 residues. Germline loops: CDR1 MGHRA, CDR2 YSYEKL. The V segment lost 1 base and the J segment 4 bases; nucleotides outside the gene matches: 2. The CDR3 protein is CASSQGTGENQPQHF. The CDR3 DNA is TGCGCCAGCAGCCAAGGGACAGGGGAAAATCAGCCCCAGCATTTT.

The gene calls are TRBV28 and TRBJ2-6, with D tentatively TRBD1 (5 bases). Per the germline V gene, CDR1 is MDHEN and CDR2 is SYDVKM. CDR3 length: 15 amino acids. Trimming took 6 bases from V and 0 from J, leaving 9 bases between them. This CDR3 reads CASSQGSSGANVLTF. In DNA form, the CDR3 reads TGTGCCAGCAGCCAGGGAAGCTCTGGGGCCAACGTCCTGACTTTC.

The DNA for the CDR3 is TGTGCCAGCAGGGGCGGAGGGAATGGCTACACCTTC. Translated, it gives CASRGGGNGYTF. The rearrangement joins TRBV27 to TRBJ1-2; no clear D gene. CDR3 length: 12 residues. Germline CDR1 reads MNHEY; CDR2 reads SMNVEV (reference sequence). V gave up 6 bases and J gave up 6 bases, with 11 bases separating them.

This clone is a singleton in its sample. The chain links TRBV6-5 to TRBJ2-7; 9 bases align to TRBD1. V lost 10 bases, J lost 5 bases, and 9 bases stayed unmatched. The germline gives CDR1 MNHEY, CDR2 SVGAGI. There are 13 residues in the CDR3. CDR3 amino acids: CATGTGPINEQYF. The DNA for the CDR3 is TGTGCCACCGGGACAGGGCCGATCAACGAGCAGTACTTC.

This clone was picked up one time. V is TRBV10-2 and J is TRBJ1-5, with D tentatively TRBD1 (6 bases). Per the germline V gene, CDR1 is WSHSY and CDR2 is SAAADI. The V gene lost 8 bases and the J gene lost 0 bases, with 14 bases spanning the gap. The CDR3 loop spans 15 amino acids. Written as DNA, the CDR3 is TGCGCCAGCCCTGGACAGAAATATAGCAATCAGCCCCAGCATTTT. Protein: CASPGQKYSNQPQHF.